Listed here are 26 T cell receptor beta chains from one sample, sequenced in a study of T cells in Graves' hyperthyroidism and ophthalmopathy. Authors of the study amplified TCR beta CDR3 regions from RNA transcripts. First-round RT-PCR with HTBI primers amplified the TCR CDR3 region. Each CDR3 protein gets one entry after TCRdb re-called the multiplex PCR reads with MiXCR. The sample lists about 480,000 distinct CDR3 sequences, around 15% occurring once. The sequenced material came from blood. The origin of the receptors is a woman between 18 and 29 years old with Graves' hyperthyroidism.

J is TRBJ2-5 and V is TRBV20-1; 11 nucleotides line up with TRBD2. V was pared by 4 bases and J by 0 bases, with 7 bases of the junction left unmatched. The CDR3 is 16 residues long. Per the germline V gene, CDR1 is DFQATT and CDR2 is SNEGSKA (reference sequence). The DNA of the CDR3 is TGCAGTGCTACCGGGACTAGCGGACCCCACCAAGAGACCCAGTACTTC. Translating gives CSATGTSGPHQETQYF.

This clonotype has ten or more counts. The J gene is TRBJ1-3, the V gene TRBV9; D unclear. The CDR3 runs 14 residues. Germline CDR1 reads SGDLS; CDR2 reads YYNGEE. The V and J ends lost 2 bases and 0 bases respectively, with 6 bases between them. Here the CDR3 DNA reads TGTGCCAGCAGCGTTCAGAACTCTGGAAACACCATATATTTT. The encoded protein is CASSVQNSGNTIYF. Complete variable domain (other parts from reference TRBV9 and TRBJ1-3): DSGVTQTPKHLITATGQRVTLRCSPRSGDLSVYWYQQSLDQGLQFLIQYYNGEERAKGNILERFSAQQFPDLHSELNLSSLELGDSALYFCASSVQNSGNTIYFGEGSWLTVV.

This clonotype showed up many times. The chain uses TRBV12-3 or TRBV12-4 and TRBJ2-2, with D possibly TRBD2 on 6 matching bases. There are 15 residues in the CDR3. V was clipped by 6 bases and J by 2 bases, with 13 bases between them. The CDR3 nucleotides read TGTGCCAGCAGCGCTCCGGGACTTAACACCGGGGAGCTGTTTTTT. Its translation is CASSAPGLNTGELFF.

This clonotype appeared many times. CDR3 in DNA: TGTGCCAGCAGCCCAGGACAGGAAAGAGTCTATGGCTACACCTTC. This gives the protein CASSPGQERVYGYTF. The rearrangement uses TRBV14 and TRBJ1-2; 7 nucleotides match TRBD1. Germline values: CDR1 SGHDN, CDR2 FVKESK. This CDR3 region has 15 residues. With V trimmed by 4 bases and J by 4 bases, 9 bases remained unmatched. Full variable domain (outside the CDR3, taken from reference TRBV14 and TRBJ1-2): EAGVTQFPSHSVIEKGQTVTLRCDPISGHDNLYWYRRVMGKEIKFLLHFVKESKQDESGMPNNRFLAERTGGTYSTLKVQPAELEDSGVYFCASSPGQERVYGYTFGSGTRLTVV.

The CDR3 bases are TGTGCCAGCAGCCAAGGGCTAGCGGGAGATGGGTACGAGCAGTACTTC. It is translated as CASSQGLAGDGYEQYF. This rearrangement joins TRBV3-1 to TRBJ2-7, with 10 positions matching TRBD2. Looked up from germline, CDR1 is LGHDT and CDR2 is YNNKEL (reference sequence). Losses at the gene ends were 1 base for V and 4 bases for J; bases not matched to a gene: 7. The CDR3 is made up of 16 amino acids.

The sample holds many counts of this clonotype. V is TRBV7-8 and J is TRBJ1-4; 9 bases map to TRBD1. There are 15 residues in the CDR3. Germline V gives CDR1 SGHVS, CDR2 FQNEAQ. With V trimmed by 2 bases and J by 4 bases, 2 bases remained unmatched. DNA for the CDR3: TGTGCCAGCAGCTTATGGGGACAGGGTAATGAAAAACTGTTTTTT. Protein sequence: CASSLWGQGNEKLFF. The complete variable domain, with remaining parts taken from reference TRBV7-8 and TRBJ1-4, reads GAGVSQSPRYKVAKRGQDVALRCDPISGHVSLFWYQQALGQGPEFLTYFQNEAQLDKSGLPSDRFFAERPEGSVSTLKIQRTQQEDSAVYLCASSLWGQGNEKLFFGSGTQLSVL.

This chain connects TRBV20-1 to TRBJ2-2, with D unclear. The CDR3 spans 15 residues. Germline V gives CDR1 DFQATT, CDR2 SNEGSKA (reference sequence). Deletions cut 0 bases from V and 4 bases from J, with 12 bases between. The CDR3 DNA is TGCAGTGCTAGAGAGAGAATGGGCGGCACCGGGGAGCTGTTTTTT. Translation: CSARERMGGTGELFF.

The V gene is TRBV20-1, the J gene TRBJ2-7; 7 nucleotides line up with TRBD2. CDR3 length: 12 amino acids. In germline, CDR1 is DFQATT, CDR2 SNEGSKA (reference sequence). The CDR3 region has the DNA TGCAGCGCTCCAGGGAGGGGCTACGAGCAGTACTTC. This encodes CSAPGRGYEQYF.

Only a few counts were recorded for this clonotype. The chain couples TRBV7-9 to TRBJ1-1; the D is unclear. The V gene's germline CDR1 is SEHNR and CDR2 FQNEAQ (reference sequence). The V gene lost 4 bases and the J gene lost 1 base, with 13 bases spanning the gap. The CDR3 is made up of 15 amino acids. The CDR3 DNA sequence: TGTGCCAGCAGCTCCGGGAGGGAAGAGAACACTGAAGCTTTCTTT. It translates to CASSSGREENTEAFF.

This clonotype was recorded many times. The chain is built from TRBV12-3 or TRBV12-4 and TRBJ2-3; D is uncertain. The CDR3 loop spans 15 amino acids. The V gene lost 2 bases and the J gene lost 2 bases, with 11 bases spanning the gap. CDR3 DNA: TGTGCCAGCAGTTTACGGGCTAGATCCACAGATACGCAGTATTTT. Residues: CASSLRARSTDTQYF.

This clonotype occurred many times. This rearrangement joins TRBV20-1 to TRBJ1-1; D may be TRBD1 (5 bases). With 7 bases removed from V and 0 bases from J, the gap between germline ends came to 12 bases. The germline V gene has CDR1 DFQATT and CDR2 SNEGSKA (reference sequence). This CDR3 spans 13 amino acids. This chain's CDR3 is CSVLGPVNTEAFF. The DNA for the CDR3 is TGCAGTGTTCTGGGACCCGTGAACACTGAAGCTTTCTTT.

As concerns this clonotype: This clone may be a read error of a much larger clone one base away. This chain connects TRBV9 to TRBJ2-7; D unresolved. The CDR3 extends over 15 amino acids. Germline loops: CDR1 SGDLS, CDR2 YYNGEE. The V end was cut by 2 bases, the J end by 6 bases, with 18 bases between. The CDR3 sequence is CASSVWVSPAAEQYF. The CDR3 DNA reads as TGTGCCAGCAGCGTGTGGGTCTCCCCCGCGGCCGAGCAGTACTTC.

The table lists this clonotype with many counts. The chain uses TRBV30 and TRBJ2-2; no clear D gene. The germline V gene has CDR1 GTSNPN and CDR2 SVGIG (reference sequence). Trimming cost V 0 bases and J 6 bases, with 11 bases left between them. CDR3 length: 14 amino acids. In nucleotides, the CDR3 is TGTGCCTGGAGTGTAGGCGGCCAGGCCGGGGAGCTGTTTTTT. This sequence encodes CAWSVGGQAGELFF.

The table lists this clonotype with many counts. V usage is TRBV20-1 and J usage is TRBJ2-7, with D possibly being TRBD1 (7 bases). The ends were cut back, 5 bases at V and 0 bases at J, with 23 bases in the middle. The CDR3 extends over 17 amino acids. CDR1 is DFQATT, CDR2 SNEGSKA, per germline (reference sequence). The CDR3 region is CSAPGLKGAGTSYEQYF. The CDR3 nucleotides read TGCAGTGCTCCTGGCCTTAAGGGGGCGGGGACCTCCTACGAGCAGTACTTC.

About this clonotype itself: It may be a read error: a sequence one base away is much more abundant. Likely a read error: the CDR3 ends without its conserved phenylalanine or tryptophan. CDR3 sequence (DNA): TGTGCCAGCAGCCCTCAGGGTTATGGAAACACCATATATTTG. This sequence encodes CASSPQGYGNTIYL. The J gene is TRBJ1-3, the V gene TRBV5-6; maybe TRBD1 (5 bases). The V and J ends lost 4 bases and 3 bases respectively, with 11 bases between them. Germline V gives CDR1 SGHDT, CDR2 YYEEEE. The CDR3 has 14 amino acids.

This chain connects TRBV4-3 to TRBJ2-1; D uncertain. There are 14 residues in the CDR3. The germline V and J ends were trimmed by 1 base and 8 bases, with 12 bases remaining between them. From germline, CDR1 is LGHNA and CDR2 YSLEER. The CDR3: CASSQGIGLDEQFF. DNA for the CDR3: TGCGCCAGCAGCCAAGGAATAGGGTTGGATGAGCAGTTCTTC.

This clonotype turned up a few times. V and J are TRBV3-1 and TRBJ1-6; maybe TRBD1 (5 bases). CDR1 is LGHDT and CDR2 is YNNKEL in the germline V gene (reference sequence). The CDR3 spans 18 residues. The V end lost 1 base, the J end lost 7 bases, and 20 bases lay between the germline ends. The CDR3 nucleotides read TGTGCCAGCAGCCAAGTGTTGCAGGGCCGCCTGACGAATTCACCCCTCCACTTT. It codes for CASSQVLQGRLTNSPLHF.

This clonotype came up many times. One junction end does not reproduce the germline sequence, and a read error may be involved. The chain links TRBV6-1 to TRBJ2-1; 12 bases agree with TRBD2. CDR3 size: 19 residues. Germline CDR1 reads MNHNS; CDR2 reads SASEGT. For the CDR3, the DNA is TGTGCCAGCAGTCCCAGGAGGCTAGCGGGAGGGATATCCTACAATGAGCAATTCTTC. Translated: CASSPRRLAGGISYNEQFF.

This clonotype was counted many times. This chain links TRBV30 with TRBJ1-4, with 9 nucleotides matching TRBD1. Trimming took 4 bases from V and 7 from J; bases not matched to a gene: 13. In germline, CDR1 is GTSNPN, CDR2 SVGIG (reference sequence). The CDR3 runs to 16 residues. This CDR3 is CAWTPRDRANGEKLFF. DNA of the CDR3: TGTGCCTGGACGCCCCGGGACAGGGCGAACGGTGAAAAACTGTTTTTT. Full variable domain (missing parts from reference TRBV30 and TRBJ1-4): SQTIHQWPATLVQPVGSPLSLECTVEGTSNPNLYWYRQAAGRGLQLLFYSVGIGQISSEVPQNLSASRPQDRQFILSSKKLLLSDSGFYLCAWTPRDRANGEKLFFGSGTQLSVL.

This clonotype was recorded many times. The chain carries TRBV2 and TRBJ1-2, with D possibly matching TRBD1 (6 bases). Germline V gene lookup returns CDR1 SNHLY and CDR2 FYNNEI. Trimming pared 3 bases from V and 4 bases from J, leaving 15 bases between. CDR3 length equals 15 residues. CDR3 sequence: CASSEGGGVLYGYTF. CDR3 nucleotides: TGTGCCAGCAGTGAGGGTGGGGGCGTCCTCTATGGCTACACCTTC. The full variable domain, its missing parts supplied by reference TRBV2 and TRBJ1-2, is EPEVTQTPSHQVTQMGQEVILRCVPISNHLYFYWYRQILGQKVEFLVSFYNNEISEKSEIFDDQFSVERPDGSNFTLKIRSTKLEDSAMYFCASSEGGGVLYGYTFGSGTRLTVV.

This clonotype was detected many times. This chain uses TRBV3-1 with TRBJ2-1; 10 bases map to TRBD2. The germline V gene has CDR1 LGHDT and CDR2 YNNKEL (reference sequence). V shed 6 bases, J shed 5 bases, and the junction held 10 bases outside the gene matches. The CDR3 runs 16 residues. The CDR3, as DNA: TGTGCCAGCAGTAAACCTAGCGGGGGAACCCACAATGAGCAGTTCTTC. It yields the protein CASSKPSGGTHNEQFF.

This clonotype was detected many times. This chain connects TRBV10-2 to TRBJ2-7, with TRBD2 identical over 9 bases. Germline trimming cut 2 bases from V and 3 bases from J; bases unmatched to any gene: 11. CDR1 and CDR2 (germline): WSHSY, SAAADI. The CDR3 runs 17 residues. Written as DNA, the CDR3 is TGCGCCAGCAGTGAGCCCCACCTAGCGGGACTTGACTACGAGCAGTACTTC. Translation: CASSEPHLAGLDYEQYF.

This clonotype was recorded at least ten times. This chain connects TRBV24-1 to TRBJ2-7, with TRBD2 matching over 8 bases. The V and J ends lost 4 bases and 7 bases, in that order; junction bases with no gene match: 11. The CDR3 is 15 amino acids. The V gene's germline CDR1 is KGHDR and CDR2 SFDVKD. For the CDR3, the DNA is TGTGCCACCAGTGACCCCGCGCGGGAGGCCGGGGAGCAGTACTTC. Its protein is CATSDPAREAGEQYF.

This clonotype has ten or more counts. The chain carries TRBV12-5 and TRBJ2-1; TRBD1 matches at 9 bases. The CDR3 sequence is 18 residues long. The germline V gene encodes CDR1 LGHNT and CDR2 FRNRAP. V trimming: 0 bases; J trimming: 0 bases; junction bases outside the gene matches: 6. CDR3 coding DNA: TGTGCTAGTGGTTTGGTAACCGGACAGGGGCCCTCCTACAATGAGCAGTTCTTC. Encoded protein: CASGLVTGQGPSYNEQFF.

The V call is TRBV5-1, the J call TRBJ2-2; D possibly corresponds to TRBD1 (5 bases). Germline values: CDR1 SGHRS, CDR2 YFSETQ. The CDR3 contains 15 residues. V gave up 0 bases and J gave up 4 bases, with 10 bases separating them. The CDR3 sequence is CASSLDRLSTGELFF. For the CDR3, the DNA is TGCGCCAGCAGCTTGGACAGGCTTAGCACCGGGGAGCTGTTTTTT. Filled out from reference TRBV5-1 and TRBJ2-2, the complete variable domain reads KAGVTQTPRYLIKTRGQQVTLSCSPISGHRSVSWYQQTPGQGLQFLFEYFSETQRNKGNFPGRFSGRQFSNSRSEMNVSTLELGDSALYLCASSLDRLSTGELFFGEGSRLTVL.

The rearrangement uses TRBV20-1 and TRBJ2-1, with D perhaps matching TRBD2 (6 bases). V lost 4 bases and J 8 bases, leaving 21 bases between the germline ends. This CDR3 is 15 amino acids long. The V gene's germline CDR1 is DFQATT and CDR2 SNEGSKA (reference sequence). Written as DNA, the CDR3 is TGCAGTGCTAAAGACTCGAGGACTACCCGGGATGAGCAGTTCTTC. Its protein is CSAKDSRTTRDEQFF.